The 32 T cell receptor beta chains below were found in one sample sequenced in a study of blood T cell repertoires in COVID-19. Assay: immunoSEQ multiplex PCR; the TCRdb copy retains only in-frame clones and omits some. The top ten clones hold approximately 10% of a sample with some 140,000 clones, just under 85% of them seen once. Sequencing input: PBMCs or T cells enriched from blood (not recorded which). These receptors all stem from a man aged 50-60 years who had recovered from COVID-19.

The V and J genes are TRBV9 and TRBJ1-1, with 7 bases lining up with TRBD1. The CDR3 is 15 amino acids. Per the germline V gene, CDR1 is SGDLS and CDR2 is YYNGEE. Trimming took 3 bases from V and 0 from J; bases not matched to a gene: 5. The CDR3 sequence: CASSALGQMNTEAFF. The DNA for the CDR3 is TGTGCCAGCAGCGCCTTGGGACAGATGAACACTGAAGCTTTCTTT.

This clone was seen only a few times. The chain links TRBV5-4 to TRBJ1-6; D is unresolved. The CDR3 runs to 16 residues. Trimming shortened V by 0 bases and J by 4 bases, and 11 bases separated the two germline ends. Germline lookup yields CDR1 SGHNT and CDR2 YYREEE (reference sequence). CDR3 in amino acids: CASSLAGSPYNSPLHF. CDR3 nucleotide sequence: TGTGCCAGCAGCTTGGCGGGGTCACCTTATAATTCACCCCTCCACTTT. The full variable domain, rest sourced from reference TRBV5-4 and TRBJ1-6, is ETGVTQSPTHLIKTRGQQVTLRCSSQSGHNTVSWYQQALGQGPQFIFQYYREEENGRGNFPPRFSGLQFPNYSSELNVNALELDDSALYLCASSLAGSPYNSPLHFGNGTRLTVT.

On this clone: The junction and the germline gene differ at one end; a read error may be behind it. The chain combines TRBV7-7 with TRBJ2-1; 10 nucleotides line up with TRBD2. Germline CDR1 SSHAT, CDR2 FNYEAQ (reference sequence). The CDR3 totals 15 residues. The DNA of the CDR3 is TGTGCTAGCAGCTTGAGCGGGGGGGTATACAATGAGCAGTTCTTC. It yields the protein CASSLSGGVYNEQFF.

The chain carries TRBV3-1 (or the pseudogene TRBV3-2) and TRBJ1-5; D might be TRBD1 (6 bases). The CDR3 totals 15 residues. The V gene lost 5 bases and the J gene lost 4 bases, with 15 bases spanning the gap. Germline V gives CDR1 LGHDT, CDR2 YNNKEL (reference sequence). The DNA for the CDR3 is TGTGCCAGCAGCTCTCGCACAGGGCAGAATCAGCCCCAGCATTTT. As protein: CASSSRTGQNQPQHF.

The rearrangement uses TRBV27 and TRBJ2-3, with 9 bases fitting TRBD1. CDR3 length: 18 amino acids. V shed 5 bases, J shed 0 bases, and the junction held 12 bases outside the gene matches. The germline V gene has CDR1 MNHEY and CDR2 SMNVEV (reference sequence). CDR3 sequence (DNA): TGTGCCAGCAGTCCTAAGGACAGGGGCCATCCTAGCACAGATACGCAGTATTTT. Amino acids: CASSPKDRGHPSTDTQYF.

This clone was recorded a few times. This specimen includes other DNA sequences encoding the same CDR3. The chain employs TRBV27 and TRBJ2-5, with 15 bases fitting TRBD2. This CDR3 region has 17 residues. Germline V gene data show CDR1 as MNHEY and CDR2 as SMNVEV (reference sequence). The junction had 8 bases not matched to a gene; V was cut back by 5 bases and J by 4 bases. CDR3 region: CASSTGLAGGLRETQYF. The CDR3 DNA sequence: TGTGCCAGCAGTACCGGACTAGCGGGGGGGCTACGAGAGACCCAGTACTTC.

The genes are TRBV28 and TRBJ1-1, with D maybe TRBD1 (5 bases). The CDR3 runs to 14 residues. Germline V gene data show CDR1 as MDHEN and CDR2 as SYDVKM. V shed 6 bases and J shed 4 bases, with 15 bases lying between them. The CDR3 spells CASSLGSQGTEAFF. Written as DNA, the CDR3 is TGTGCCAGCAGCCTAGGGTCCCAGGGCACTGAAGCTTTCTTT.

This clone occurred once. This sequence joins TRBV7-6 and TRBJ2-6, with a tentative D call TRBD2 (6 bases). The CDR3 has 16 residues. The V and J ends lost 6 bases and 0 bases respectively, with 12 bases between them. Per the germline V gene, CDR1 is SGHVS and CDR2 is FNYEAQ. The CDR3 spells CASSLIGGSGANVLTF. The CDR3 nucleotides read TGTGCCAGCAGTTTGATCGGGGGCTCTGGGGCCAACGTCCTGACTTTC.

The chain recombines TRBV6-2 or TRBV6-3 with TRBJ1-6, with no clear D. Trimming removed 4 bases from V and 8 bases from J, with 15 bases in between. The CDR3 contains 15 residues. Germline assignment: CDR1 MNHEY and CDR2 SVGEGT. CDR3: CASSSDINLDSPLHF. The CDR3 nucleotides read TGTGCCAGCAGTTCAGACATAAACCTTGATTCACCCCTCCACTTT.

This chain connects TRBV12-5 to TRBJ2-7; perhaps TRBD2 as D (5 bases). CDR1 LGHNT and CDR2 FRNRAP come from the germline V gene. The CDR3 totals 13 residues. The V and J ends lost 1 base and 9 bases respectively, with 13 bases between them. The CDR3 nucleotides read TGTGCTAGTGGTTTGGCGGGAACGTCGGCGCAGTACTTC. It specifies CASGLAGTSAQYF.

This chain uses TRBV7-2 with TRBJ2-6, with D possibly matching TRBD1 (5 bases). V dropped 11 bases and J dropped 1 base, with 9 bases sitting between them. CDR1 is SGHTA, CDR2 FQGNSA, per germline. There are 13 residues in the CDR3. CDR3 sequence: CASRESGANVLTF. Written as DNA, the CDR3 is TGTGCCTCCAGGGAATCTGGGGCCAACGTCCTGACTTTC.

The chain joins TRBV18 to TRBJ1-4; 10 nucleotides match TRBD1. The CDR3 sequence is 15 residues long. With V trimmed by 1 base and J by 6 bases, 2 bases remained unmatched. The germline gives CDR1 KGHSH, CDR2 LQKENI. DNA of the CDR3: TGTGCCAGCTCACCACAGACAGGGGGCGATGAAAAACTGTTTTTT. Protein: CASSPQTGGDEKLFF. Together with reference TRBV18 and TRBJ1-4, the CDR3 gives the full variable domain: NAGVMQNPRHLVRRRGQEARLRCSPMKGHSHVYWYRQLPEEGLKFMVYLQKENIIDESGMPKERFSAEFPKEGPSILRIQQVVRGDSAAYFCASSPQTGGDEKLFFGSGTQLSVL.

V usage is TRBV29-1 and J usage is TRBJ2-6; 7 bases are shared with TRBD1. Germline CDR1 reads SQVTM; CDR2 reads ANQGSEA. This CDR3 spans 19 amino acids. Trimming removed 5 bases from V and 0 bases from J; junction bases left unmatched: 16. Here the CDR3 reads CSVPRDSVTWSSGANVLTF. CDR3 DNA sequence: TGCAGCGTTCCCCGGGACAGTGTGACTTGGAGCTCTGGGGCCAACGTCCTGACTTTC.

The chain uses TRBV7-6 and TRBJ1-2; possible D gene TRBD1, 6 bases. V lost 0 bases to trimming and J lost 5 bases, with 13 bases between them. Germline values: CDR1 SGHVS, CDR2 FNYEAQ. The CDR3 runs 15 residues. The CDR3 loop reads CASSLATGSQYGYTF. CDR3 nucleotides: TGTGCCAGCAGCTTAGCGACAGGCTCTCAATATGGCTACACCTTC.

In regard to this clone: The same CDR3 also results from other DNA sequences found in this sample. The CDR3, as DNA: TGTGCCAGCAGCTTGGGAGGCGGCGAGCAGTACTTC. Protein sequence: CASSLGGGEQYF. The rearrangement links TRBV5-6 to TRBJ2-7; no clear D. The germline CDR1 and CDR2 sequences are SGHDT and YYEEEE. The CDR3 totals 12 residues. Trimming removed 0 bases at V and 6 bases at J, with 7 bases between.

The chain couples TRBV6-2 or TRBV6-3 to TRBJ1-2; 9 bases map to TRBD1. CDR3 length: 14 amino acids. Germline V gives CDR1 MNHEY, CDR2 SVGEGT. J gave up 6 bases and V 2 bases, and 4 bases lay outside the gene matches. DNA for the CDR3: TGTGCCAGCAGTTACGGTGGACAGGGGAATGGCTACACCTTC. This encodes CASSYGGQGNGYTF.

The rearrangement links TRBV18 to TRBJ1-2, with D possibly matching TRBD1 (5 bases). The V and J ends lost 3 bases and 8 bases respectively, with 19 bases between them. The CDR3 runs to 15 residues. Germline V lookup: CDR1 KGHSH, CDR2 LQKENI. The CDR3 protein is CASSPLGGRDSGYTF. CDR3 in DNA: TGTGCCAGCTCACCCCTGGGAGGGAGGGACTCCGGCTACACCTTC.

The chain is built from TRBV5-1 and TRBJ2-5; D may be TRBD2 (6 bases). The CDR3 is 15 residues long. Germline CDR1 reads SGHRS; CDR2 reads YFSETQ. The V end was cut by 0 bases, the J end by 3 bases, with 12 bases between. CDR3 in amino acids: CASSLGRGQEETQYF. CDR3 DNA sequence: TGCGCCAGCAGCTTGGGGCGGGGCCAGGAAGAGACCCAGTACTTC.

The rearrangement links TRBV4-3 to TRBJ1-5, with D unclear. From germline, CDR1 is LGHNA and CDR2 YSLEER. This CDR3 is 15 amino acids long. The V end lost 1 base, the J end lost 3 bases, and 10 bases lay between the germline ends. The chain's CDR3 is CASSQAPMANQPQHF. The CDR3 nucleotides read TGCGCCAGCAGCCAAGCCCCGATGGCCAATCAGCCCCAGCATTTT.

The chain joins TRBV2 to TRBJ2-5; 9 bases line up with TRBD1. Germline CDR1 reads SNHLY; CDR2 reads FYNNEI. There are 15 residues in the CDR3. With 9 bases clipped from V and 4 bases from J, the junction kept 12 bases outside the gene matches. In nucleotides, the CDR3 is TGTGCCAGTGGTACCGGACAGGGGTCGTTAGAGACCCAGTACTTC. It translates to CASGTGQGSLETQYF.

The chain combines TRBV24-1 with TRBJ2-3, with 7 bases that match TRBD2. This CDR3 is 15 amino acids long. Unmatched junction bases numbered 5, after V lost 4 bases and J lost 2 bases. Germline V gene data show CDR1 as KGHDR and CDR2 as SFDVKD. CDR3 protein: CATSDRTSATDTQYF. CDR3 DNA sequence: TGTGCCACCAGTGACCGTACTAGCGCCACAGATACGCAGTATTTT.

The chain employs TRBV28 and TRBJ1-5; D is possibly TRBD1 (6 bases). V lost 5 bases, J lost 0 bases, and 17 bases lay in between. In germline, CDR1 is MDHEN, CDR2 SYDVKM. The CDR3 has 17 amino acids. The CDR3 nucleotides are TGTGCCAGCAGTCATCAGGGGTTGCAGTCTAGCAATCAGCCCCAGCATTTT. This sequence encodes CASSHQGLQSSNQPQHF.

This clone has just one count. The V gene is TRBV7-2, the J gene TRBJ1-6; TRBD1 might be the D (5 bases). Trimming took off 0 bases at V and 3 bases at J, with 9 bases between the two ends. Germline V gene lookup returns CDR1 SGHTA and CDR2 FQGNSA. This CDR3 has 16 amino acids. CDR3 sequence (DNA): TGTGCCAGCAGCTTAGCAGGGGCGGTCTATAATTCACCCCTCCACTTT. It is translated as CASSLAGAVYNSPLHF.

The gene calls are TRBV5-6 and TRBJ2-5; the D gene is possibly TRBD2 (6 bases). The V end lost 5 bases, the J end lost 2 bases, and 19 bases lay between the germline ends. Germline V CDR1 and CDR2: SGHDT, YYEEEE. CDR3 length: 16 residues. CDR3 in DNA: TGTGCCAGCAGGGGCGGGGTCAGGCCCGGGCAAGAGACCCAGTACTTC. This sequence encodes CASRGGVRPGQETQYF.

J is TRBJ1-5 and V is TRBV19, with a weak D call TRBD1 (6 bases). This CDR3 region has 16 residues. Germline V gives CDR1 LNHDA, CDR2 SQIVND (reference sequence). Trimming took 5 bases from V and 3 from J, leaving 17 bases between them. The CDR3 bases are TGTGCCAGTAGTTTGGGGGCAGGGAAGCCCAATCAGCCCCAGCATTTT. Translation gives CASSLGAGKPNQPQHF.

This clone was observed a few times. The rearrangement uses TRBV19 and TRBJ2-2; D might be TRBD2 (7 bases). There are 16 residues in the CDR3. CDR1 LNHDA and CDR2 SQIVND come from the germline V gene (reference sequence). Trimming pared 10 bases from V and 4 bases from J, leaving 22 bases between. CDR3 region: CATLGTGGAGTGELFF. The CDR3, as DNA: TGTGCCACTCTTGGAACGGGGGGCGCAGGCACCGGGGAGCTGTTTTTT.

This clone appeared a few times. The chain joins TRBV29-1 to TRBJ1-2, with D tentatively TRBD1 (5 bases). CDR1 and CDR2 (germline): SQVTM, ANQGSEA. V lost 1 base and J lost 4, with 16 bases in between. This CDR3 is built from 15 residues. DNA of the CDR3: TGCAGCGTTGAAGGAGGGAGGGGAGGCTCCTATGGCTACACCTTC. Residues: CSVEGGRGGSYGYTF.

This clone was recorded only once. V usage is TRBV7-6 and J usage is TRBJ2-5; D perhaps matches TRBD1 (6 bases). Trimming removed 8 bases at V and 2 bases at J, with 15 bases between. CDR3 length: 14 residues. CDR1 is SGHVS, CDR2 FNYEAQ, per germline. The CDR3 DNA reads TGTGCCAGCTCAGTTACAGGGTTTCAAGAGACCCAGTACTTC. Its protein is CASSVTGFQETQYF.

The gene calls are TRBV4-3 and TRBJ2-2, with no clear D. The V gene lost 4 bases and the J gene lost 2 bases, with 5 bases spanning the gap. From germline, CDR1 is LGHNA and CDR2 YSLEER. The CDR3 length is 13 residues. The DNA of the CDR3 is TGCGCCAGCAGCCTATCCAACACCGGGGAGCTGTTTTTT. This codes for CASSLSNTGELFF.

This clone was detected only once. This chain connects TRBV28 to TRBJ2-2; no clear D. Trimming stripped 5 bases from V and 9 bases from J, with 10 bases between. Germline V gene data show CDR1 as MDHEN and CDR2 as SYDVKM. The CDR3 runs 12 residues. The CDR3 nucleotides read TGTGCCAGCAGTCCCGGTGATTGGGAGCTGTTTTTT. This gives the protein CASSPGDWELFF.

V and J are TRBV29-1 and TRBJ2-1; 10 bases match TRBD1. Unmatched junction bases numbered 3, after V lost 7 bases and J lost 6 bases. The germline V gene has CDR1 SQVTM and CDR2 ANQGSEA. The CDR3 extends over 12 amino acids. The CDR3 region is CSAGQGGNEQFF. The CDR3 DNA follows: TGCAGCGCCGGACAGGGGGGCAATGAGCAGTTCTTC.

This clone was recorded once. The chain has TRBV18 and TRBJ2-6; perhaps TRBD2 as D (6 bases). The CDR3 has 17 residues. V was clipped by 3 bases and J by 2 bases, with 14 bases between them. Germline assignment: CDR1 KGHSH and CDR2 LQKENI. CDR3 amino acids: CASSPLGRRPGANVLTF. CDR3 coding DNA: TGTGCCAGCTCACCCCTAGGGAGGAGGCCTGGGGCCAACGTCCTGACTTTC.